Described below is a single T cell receptor (beta chain) sequence and its context. A single base separates this from a much larger clone, so it may be a read error. This record comes from a study of patients and donors after allogeneic stem cell transplantation. Per the germline V gene, CDR1 is ENHRY and CDR2 is SYGVKD. The CDR3 has 16 amino acids. Each CDR3 protein is one row after TCRdb ran MiXCR on the RT-PCR reads. The profile shows 200,000 to 250,000 distinct CDR3 sequences, about 14% of them singletons. The sequenced material came from blood, either unsorted or a sorted T cell fraction (not recorded which). The chain has TRBV10-3 and TRBJ2-3; 8 bases agree with TRBD2. This sequence originates from a human donor who was either an allogeneic HSCT recipient or a stem cell or donor lymphocyte infusion donor (not recorded which). It is not recorded whose cells these are; they may come from a transplant donor. The CDR3 region has the DNA TGTGCCATCAGTGAGAGGATAGCGGGAAACACATATACGCAGTATTTT. This encodes CAISERIAGNTYTQYF.